A selection of T cell receptor beta chains follows, all from one sample in a study of blood T cell repertoires in COVID-19. The data were produced by immunoSEQ multiplex PCR, yet TCRdb's version contains in-frame clones alone and is incomplete. The repertoire has about 34,000 clones, 77% of them found once; the top ten carry 16%. The source material was peripheral blood. These receptors originate from a human donor in a cohort sampled during active COVID-19. Both conserved end residues are part of each CDR3. The D gene is left open where the match is weak. Not every row has a clone size; where given, it reads once, few, many or a size class.

J | V | D | size | CDR3 | DNA
TRBJ1-1 | TRBV7-8 | TRBD1 | . | CASSLQTGMNTEAFF | TGTGCCAGCAGCTTACAGACAGGGATGAACACTGAAGCTTTCTTT
TRBJ2-3 | TRBV7-9 | . | . | CASSSPGGDTQYF | TGTGCCAGCAGCTCGCCAGGGGGGGATACGCAGTATTTT
TRBJ1-5 | TRBV2 | . | . | CASSVTGTQYQPQHF | TGTGCCAGCAGTGTTACAGGAACACAATATCAGCCCCAGCATTTT
TRBJ2-1 | TRBV6-1 | TRBD2 | . | CASSAIGGAFQNEQFF | TGTGCCAGCAGTGCGATCGGGGGGGCCTTTCAGAATGAGCAGTTCTTC
TRBJ2-4 | TRBV24-1 | . | . | CATSDSSGRGSGDIQYF | TGTGCCACCAGTGATTCTTCGGGGAGGGGGTCTGGAGACATTCAGTACTTC
TRBJ2-7 | TRBV10-2 | . | . | CASSEGRGYEQYF | TGCGCCAGCAGTGAGGGCAGGGGTTACGAGCAGTACTTC
TRBJ2-5 | TRBV4-1 | . | . | CASSQPSGARRETQYF | TGCGCCAGCAGCCAACCGTCAGGGGCGCGGAGGGAGACCCAGTACTTC
TRBJ1-3 | TRBV18 | . | . | CASSSDIHSGNTIYF | TGTGCCAGCTCATCGGACATTCACTCTGGAAACACCATATATTTT
TRBJ2-5 | TRBV11-2 | TRBD1 | . | CASSPWDRPQETQYF | TGTGCCAGCAGCCCATGGGACAGGCCCCAAGAGACCCAGTACTTC
TRBJ1-5 | TRBV28 | . | . | CASSSQRDSNQPQHF | TGTGCCAGCAGCAGTCAGCGAGATAGCAATCAGCCCCAGCATTTT
TRBJ2-5 | TRBV12-5 | TRBD2 | few | CASGAGTSGGQETQYF | TGTGCTAGTGGGGCCGGGACTAGCGGGGGGCAAGAGACCCAGTACTTC
TRBJ1-2 | TRBV10-3 | . | . | CAISDQGGENYGYTF | TGTGCCATCAGTGACCAGGGAGGAGAGAACTATGGCTACACCTTC
TRBJ2-2 | TRBV5-6 | TRBD2 | few | CASSLASSGSSGELFF | TGTGCCAGCAGCTTGGCGTCTAGCGGGAGCTCCGGGGAGCTGTTTTTT
TRBJ1-2 | TRBV4-1 | TRBD1 | . | CASSPGGQGARGYTF | TGCGCCAGCAGCCCCGGGGGCCAGGGGGCGCGTGGCTACACCTTC
TRBJ1-1 | TRBV18 | . | . | CASSPSPVWQLNTEAFF | TGTGCCAGCTCACCATCCCCAGTCTGGCAGTTGAACACTGAAGCTTTCTTT
TRBJ1-1 | TRBV6-5 | . | . | CASSYSGEGAFF | TGTGCCAGCAGTTACTCAGGGGAGGGGGCTTTCTTT
TRBJ2-5 | TRBV9 | . | few | CASSVGGPRETQYF | TGTGCCAGCAGCGTAGGAGGGCCGCGAGAGACCCAGTACTTC
TRBJ2-3 | TRBV4-1 | . | . | CASSQAGGRGVRDTQYF | TGCGCCAGCAGCCAAGCCGGGGGCAGGGGGGTTCGTGATACGCAGTATTTT
TRBJ2-4 | TRBV21-1 | . | . | CASSSSQRGPDKNIQYF | TGTGCCAGCAGCAGTTCCCAGCGGGGGCCGGATAAAAACATTCAGTACTTC
TRBJ2-2 | TRBV11-2 | . | few | CASSTATANTGELFF | TGTGCCAGCAGCACAGCGACAGCTAACACCGGGGAGCTGTTTTTT
TRBJ1-1 | TRBV7-9 | TRBD1 | . | CASSSPGTGKGMNTEAFF | TGTGCCAGCAGCTCTCCCGGGACAGGGAAGGGAATGAACACTGAAGCTTTCTTT
TRBJ2-6 | TRBV5-1 | . | . | CASSPSGLLNSGANVLTF | TGCGCCAGCAGCCCGAGTGGTCTCTTAAACTCTGGGGCCAACGTCCTGACTTTC
TRBJ1-1 | TRBV5-6 | TRBD1 | . | CASSLRDRVTEAFF | TGTGCCAGCAGCTTACGGGACAGGGTGACTGAAGCTTTCTTT
TRBJ2-5 | TRBV6-5 | TRBD1 | . | CASRRGTVYQETQYF | TGTGCCAGCAGGAGGGGGACAGTGTACCAAGAGACCCAGTACTTC
TRBJ2-1 | TRBV5-1 | TRBD2 | . | CASSLTSGSGDEQFF | TGCGCCAGCAGCCTGACTAGCGGGAGTGGGGATGAGCAGTTCTTC
TRBJ2-7 | TRBV4-2 | TRBD1 | few | CASSQGIMGQTAYEQYF | TGTGCCAGCAGCCAAGGTATTATGGGACAGACGGCCTACGAGCAGTACTTC
TRBJ1-3 | TRBV7-8 | TRBD1 | few | CASSLAQGAGNTIYF | TGTGCCAGCAGCTTAGCTCAGGGGGCTGGAAACACCATATATTTT
TRBJ2-5 | TRBV7-7 | . | . | CASSEMSYRGETQYF | TGTGCCAGCAGCGAGATGTCGTATAGGGGGGAGACCCAGTACTTC
TRBJ2-4 | TRBV28 | TRBD1 | . | CASIPRGRNIQYF | TGTGCCAGCATTCCCAGGGGGAGAAACATTCAGTACTTC
TRBJ2-3 | TRBV24-1 | TRBD2 | . | CATRWEGLAGFTDTQYF | TGTGCCACCAGGTGGGAGGGACTAGCGGGATTTACAGATACGCAGTATTTT
TRBJ2-7 | TRBV28 | . | few | CASSPGGLSEQYF | TGTGCCAGCAGTCCCGGGGGACTGTCCGAGCAGTACTTC
TRBJ2-7 | TRBV6-6 | TRBD1 | . | CASSSGTGGSYEQYF | TGTGCCAGCAGTTCTGGGACAGGGGGCTCCTACGAGCAGTACTTC
TRBJ2-7 | TRBV21-1 | . | once | CASSTGGSYEQYF | TGTGCCAGCAGCACAGGGGGCTCCTACGAGCAGTACTTC
TRBJ1-1 | TRBV6-5 | TRBD1 | . | CASRDRGANTEAFF | TGTGCCAGCCGAGACAGGGGGGCGAACACTGAAGCTTTCTTT
TRBJ2-5 | TRBV6-4 | TRBD1 | . | CASSDIQQGYQETQYF | TGTGCCAGCAGTGACATCCAACAGGGGTACCAAGAGACCCAGTACTTC
TRBJ2-5 | TRBV7-9 | TRBD1 | . | CASSLGGTGNQETQYF | TGTGCCAGCAGCTTAGGGGGGACAGGAAATCAAGAGACCCAGTACTTC
TRBJ1-2 | TRBV29-1 | TRBD1 | . | CSVPSGQGLGPYGYTF | TGCAGCGTACCTTCGGGACAGGGGCTTGGGCCCTATGGCTACACCTTC
TRBJ1-4 | TRBV5-1 | . | few | CASRYQDTTNEKLFF | TGCGCCAGCAGGTACCAGGATACAACTAATGAAAAACTGTTTTTT
TRBJ2-7 | TRBV19 | TRBD2 | . | CASSHSGRAGEQYF | TGTGCCAGTAGCCATAGCGGGAGGGCGGGAGAGCAGTACTTC
TRBJ1-2 | TRBV21-1 | . | . | CASSKTRELYGYTF | TGTGCCAGCAGCAAAACGAGGGAACTCTATGGCTACACCTTC
TRBJ2-7 | TRBV7-2 | . | . | CASSSQGIPYEQYF | TGTGCCAGCAGCTCTCAGGGGATCCCTTACGAGCAGTACTTC
TRBJ2-7 | TRBV4-1 | TRBD2 | . | CASSLTAGRLAGSEQYF | TGCGCCAGCAGCCTCACGGCGGGGAGACTAGCTGGATCCGAGCAGTACTTC
TRBJ2-6 | TRBV5-4 | TRBD1 | . | CASSRGTGGFGANVLTF | TGTGCCAGCAGCCGGGGGACAGGGGGTTTTGGGGCCAACGTCCTGACTTTC
TRBJ1-4 | TRBV5-1 | TRBD1 | once | CASSPGQGVLFHEKLFF | TGCGCCAGCTCTCCGGGACAGGGGGTTTTATTTCACGAAAAACTGTTTTTT
TRBJ2-2 | TRBV2 | TRBD1 | . | CASSVRRQGVSDTGELFF | TGTGCCAGCAGTGTCAGGAGACAGGGGGTATCTGACACCGGGGAGCTGTTTTTT
TRBJ1-2 | TRBV4-2 | . | . | CASSQDGTGTYGYTF | TGTGCCAGCAGCCAAGATGGAACAGGAACTTATGGCTACACCTTC